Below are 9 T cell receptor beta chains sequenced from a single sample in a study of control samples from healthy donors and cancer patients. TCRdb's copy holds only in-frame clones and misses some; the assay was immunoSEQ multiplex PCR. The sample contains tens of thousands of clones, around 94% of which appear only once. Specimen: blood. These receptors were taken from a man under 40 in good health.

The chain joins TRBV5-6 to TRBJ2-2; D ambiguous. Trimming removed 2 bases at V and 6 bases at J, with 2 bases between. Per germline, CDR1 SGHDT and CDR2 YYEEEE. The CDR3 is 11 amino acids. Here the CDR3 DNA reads TGTGCCAGCAGCTTTTCCGGGGAGCTGTTTTTT. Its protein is CASSFSGELFF. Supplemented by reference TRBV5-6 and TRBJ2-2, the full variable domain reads DAGVTQSPTHLIKTRGQQVTLRCSPKSGHDTVSWYQQALGQGPQFIFQYYEEEERQRGNFPDRFSGHQFPNYSSELNVNALLLGDSALYLCASSFSGELFFGEGSRLTVL.

CDR3 region: CASSRRQIDQPQHF. The CDR3, as DNA: TGTGCCAGTAGCCGACGACAGATAGATCAGCCCCAGCATTTT. J is TRBJ1-5 and V is TRBV19; a weak D match, TRBD1 (5 bases). Germline CDR1 LNHDA, CDR2 SQIVND (reference sequence). The CDR3 is 14 amino acids. The ends were cut back, 6 bases at V and 5 bases at J, with 14 bases in the middle.

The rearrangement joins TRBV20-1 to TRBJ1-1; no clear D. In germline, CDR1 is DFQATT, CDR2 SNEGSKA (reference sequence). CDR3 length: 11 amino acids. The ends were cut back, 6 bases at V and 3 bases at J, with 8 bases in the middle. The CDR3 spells CSAPGDTEAFF. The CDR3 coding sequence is TGCAGTGCGCCCGGGGACACTGAAGCTTTCTTT.

Here the CDR3 DNA reads TGTGCCAGCAGTATGGACAGGGGCTCTTATCAGCCCCAGCATTTT. This translates into CASSMDRGSYQPQHF. The chain employs TRBV7-9 and TRBJ1-5; 9 nucleotides agree with TRBD1. CDR1 and CDR2 (germline): SEHNR, FQNEAQ (reference sequence). Trimming removed 6 bases from V and 5 bases from J; junction bases left unmatched: 8. This CDR3 spans 15 amino acids.

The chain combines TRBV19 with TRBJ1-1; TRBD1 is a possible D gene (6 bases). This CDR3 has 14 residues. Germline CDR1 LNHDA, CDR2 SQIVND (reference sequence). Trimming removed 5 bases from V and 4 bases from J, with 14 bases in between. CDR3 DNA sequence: TGTGCCAGTAGTCTGGGGGGGCGAGGCACTGAAGCTTTCTTT. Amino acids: CASSLGGRGTEAFF.

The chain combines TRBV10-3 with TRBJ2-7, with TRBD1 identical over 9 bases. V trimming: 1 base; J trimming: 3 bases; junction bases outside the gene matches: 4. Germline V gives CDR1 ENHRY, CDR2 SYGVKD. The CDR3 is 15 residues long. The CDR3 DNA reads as TGTGCCATCAGTGAGTTTACGACAGGGGGCTACGAGCAGTACTTC. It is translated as CAISEFTTGGYEQYF.

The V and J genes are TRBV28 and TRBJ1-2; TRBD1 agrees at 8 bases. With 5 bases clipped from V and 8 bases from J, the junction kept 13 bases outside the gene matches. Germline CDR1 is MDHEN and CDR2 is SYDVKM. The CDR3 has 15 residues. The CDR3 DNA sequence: TGTGCCAGCAGTACTCTTAACGGCGCAGGGGGCGGCTACACCTTC. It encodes CASSTLNGAGGGYTF.

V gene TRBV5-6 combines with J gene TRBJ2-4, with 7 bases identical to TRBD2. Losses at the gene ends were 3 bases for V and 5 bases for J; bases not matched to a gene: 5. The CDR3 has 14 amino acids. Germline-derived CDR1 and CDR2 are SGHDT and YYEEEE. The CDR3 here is CASSSSGKENIQYF. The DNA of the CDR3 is TGTGCCAGCAGCTCCAGCGGGAAGGAAAACATTCAGTACTTC. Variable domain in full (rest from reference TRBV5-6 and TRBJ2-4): DAGVTQSPTHLIKTRGQQVTLRCSPKSGHDTVSWYQQALGQGPQFIFQYYEEEERQRGNFPDRFSGHQFPNYSSELNVNALLLGDSALYLCASSSSGKENIQYFGAGTRLSVL.

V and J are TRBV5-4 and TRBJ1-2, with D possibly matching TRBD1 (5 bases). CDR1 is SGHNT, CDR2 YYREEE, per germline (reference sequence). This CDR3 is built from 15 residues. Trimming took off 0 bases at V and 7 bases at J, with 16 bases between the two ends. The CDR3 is CASSLGDGLWGGYTF. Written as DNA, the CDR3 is TGTGCCAGCAGCTTGGGGGACGGCTTATGGGGTGGCTACACCTTC.